This T cell receptor beta chain was observed in a study of CD8+ T cells in alopecia areata. Study-level points and caveats: Shared TCR sequences were less clear between patients than in mice, possibly partly from HLA diversity.

About this clone: Its antigen is not identified.

Treatment defined: oral pan-JAK inhibitor, 5-10 mg twice daily. Punch biopsies of lesional scalp, plus peripheral blood, were taken from alopecia areata patients. Trimming pared 3 bases from V and 4 bases from J, leaving 8 bases between. Germline loops: CDR1 SQVTM, CDR2 ANQGSEA. The CDR3 has 12 residues. Sequencing used cDNA as its template, made by extracting RNA and reverse transcribing it. Profiled with immunoSEQ multiplex PCR; TCRdb holds only in-frame clones, not every one. The sample shows some 170,000 clones, about three fifths of them seen only once. The material was CD4+ T cells sorted from blood, obtained at approximately week 60, from a patient treated with tofacitinib. The chain uses TRBV29-1 and TRBJ2-3, with D perhaps TRBD1 (6 bases). This TCR came from a human donor with alopecia areata. For the CDR3, the DNA is TGCAGCGTTGATAAGGGGGCAGATACGCAGTATTTT. Translating it yields CSVDKGADTQYF.